The TCR beta chain described here comes from a study of identical twins listed by TCRdb under 2016. Regarding the complete study: To test whether fetal clonotypes persist, the study used deep sequencing on TCR alpha and beta repertoires from monozygotic twins, unrelated adults of various ages, and cord blood. To rule out contamination, the twin experiments were replicated at different times with different library preparation protocols. What the work shows at the level of the full study, not this receptor alone: Fewer insertions were carried by abundant cord blood beta clonotypes; a weaker similar trend was observed in young adult naive repertoires, while no such trend was observed in memory repertoires. In monozygotic twins, recombination models systematically underestimated out-of-frame TCR alpha sharing, but the models matched the sharing seen between unrelated individuals. Invariant T cells such as MAIT and iNKT could partly confound zero-insertion analyses, although diverse VJ usage argued against such confounding for most clonotypes. Because the same donors could not be followed over many years, conclusions were based on cross-sectional statistical analysis. A weaker excess of twin sharing was found in beta out-of-frame sequences because the signal-to-noise ratio was lowered by fewer shared sequences. Compared with coincidental sharing between unrelated individuals, an excess of low generation-probability sequences was observed among out-of-frame TCR alpha sequences shared between twins.

In regard to this clonotype: No antigen is known for it. No quality values exist for individual bases; no much larger clone is one base distant.

Library method: 5' RACE. The listed sequencing device is Illumina HiSeq 2000. A universal primer binding site was introduced by template switching, and a unique molecular identifier was present in the final cDNA, enabling accurate counting of TCR cDNA molecules. First-strand cDNA for TCR alpha and beta chains was synthesized from specific primers in the conserved constant-segment region. Each cDNA library was double barcoded, with a SMART-Mk sample barcode plus Illumina barcodes, to control for contamination. Two successive PCR steps introduced TruSeq adapter sequences along with Illumina sample barcodes. TCR alpha and beta cDNA libraries were sequenced on the Illumina HiSeq platform with custom primers. On the authors' methods: Unique molecular identifiers were extracted from raw reads with MiGEC, and CDR3 positions were determined with MiXCR. Recombination models were inferred per individual with the repgenHMM and IGoR tools using an EM algorithm. The analysis of shared clonotypes was done with the tcR package in R, with sharing normalized by the product of cloneset sizes. To study raw recombination free of thymic and clonal selection effects, out-of-frame nonproductive sequences were analyzed. TCRdb reran the public reads through fastp at Q25 and MiXCR, keeping productive beta chains. Each CDR3 protein appears once, grouped with its most common genes and DNA. The V and J calls and clone size are TCRdb's, not the authors'. This sample holds roughly 570,000 distinct CDR3 sequences; more than 9% were observed only once. Together, the top ten hold more than 2.5% of the sample.

V was cut back by 3 bases and J by 5 bases, leaving a gap of 13 bases between them. Including cysteine and phenylalanine, the CDR3 has 14 amino acids. Here the CDR3 DNA is all that survives: 42 bases in frame from base 1. Per the germline V gene, LGHNA is the CDR1 and YSLEER is the CDR2. Only healthy Caucasian donors were included. The twin cohort comprised three pairs of female monozygotic twins, all aged roughly 18 to 30 years. RNA for TCR libraries was isolated from peripheral blood mononuclear cells. These data are also associated with another study on yellow fever vaccine responses in identical twins. Drawing on the second study: According to the authors, in identical twins the way T cells responded to vaccination appeared partly convergent and partly personalized. The study precisely tracked vaccine-responding T cell clones in identical twins.

The chain is encoded by TRBV4-3 joined to TRBJ2-5; the D region possibly corresponds to TRBD2 (5 bases align). Sequencing used PBMCs. This TCR was sampled from a woman between 18 and 29 years old in good health. In nucleotide form, the sequence is TGCGCCAGCAGCCACGGACTCAATGGGGAGACCCAGTACTTC. Its amino acids are CASSHGLNGETQYF.